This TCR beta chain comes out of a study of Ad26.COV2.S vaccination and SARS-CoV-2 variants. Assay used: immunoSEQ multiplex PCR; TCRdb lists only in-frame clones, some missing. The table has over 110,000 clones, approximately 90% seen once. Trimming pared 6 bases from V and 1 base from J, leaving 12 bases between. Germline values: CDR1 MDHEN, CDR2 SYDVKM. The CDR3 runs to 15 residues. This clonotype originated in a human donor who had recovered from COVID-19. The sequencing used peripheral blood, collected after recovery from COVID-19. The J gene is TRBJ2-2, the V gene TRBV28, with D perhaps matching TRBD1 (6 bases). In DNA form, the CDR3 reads TGTGCCAGCAGGCCCTCACAGGGGAACACCGGGGAGCTGTTTTTT. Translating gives CASRPSQGNTGELFF. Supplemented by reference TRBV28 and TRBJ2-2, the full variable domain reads DVKVTQSSRYLVKRTGEKVFLECVQDMDHENMFWYRQDPGLGLRLIYFSYDVKMKEKGDIPEGYSVSREKKERFSLILESASTNQTSMYLCASRPSQGNTGELFFGEGSRLTVL.